Sequencing of this TCR beta chain was carried out in a study of T-cell reconstitution after alpha-beta-depleted transplantation in children. This clonotype has just a few counts. The germline V gene encodes CDR1 GTSNPN and CDR2 SVGIG (reference sequence). CDR3 length equals 13 residues. V was cut by 2 bases and J by 3 bases, with 8 bases left in between. Unique molecular identifiers tagged the TCRbeta library. Using its own MiXCR run on the PCR reads, TCRdb lists one record per CDR3 protein. The sample has 900,000 or so distinct CDR3 sequences, about 16% seen once; the top ten hold roughly 5%. The TCR sequence derives from a male patient aged 5 to 17 who had a stem cell transplant for acute lymphoblastic leukemia, so the T cells may come from the graft donor. This specimen was PBMCs, mostly from graft donor cells, taken 360 days after TCRalphabeta/CD19-depleted stem cell transplant. The rearrangement uses TRBV30 and TRBJ1-5; D unresolved. The CDR3 region has the DNA TGTGCCTGGAGTCGGACTGACAATCAGCCCCAGCATTTT. Translated, it gives CAWSRTDNQPQHF.